One sample yielded the 20 T cell receptor beta chains listed below, sequenced in a study of T cells in Graves' hyperthyroidism and ophthalmopathy. Amplification of TCR beta CDR3 regions used RNA as the template. HTBI primers were the set used in a first-round RT-PCR of the TCR CDR3. A single record per CDR3 protein comes from TCRdb applying MiXCR to the multiplex PCR reads. The data show 500,000 to 800,000 distinct CDR3 sequences, with just under 45% seen just once and under 8% held by the top ten. The sample consisted of peripheral blood or thyroid tissue (not recorded which). These receptor sequences come from an adult man with Graves' disease, either hyperthyroidism or ophthalmopathy (not recorded which).

This clonotype was seen a single time. Germline and junction disagree at one end, which may indicate a read error. The chain recombines TRBV24-1 with TRBJ2-2; weak D call: TRBD2 (6 bases). The CDR3 sequence is 16 residues long. Germline lookup yields CDR1 KGHDR and CDR2 SFDVKD. Here the CDR3 reads CAISGEVDRNTGELFF. CDR3 bases: TGTGCCATCAGTGGGGAGGTCGACAGGAACACCGGGGAGCTGTTTTTT.

V and J are TRBV9 and TRBJ2-7; D gene uncertain. The length of the CDR3 is 15 residues. The germline V gene encodes CDR1 SGDLS and CDR2 YYNGEE. V lost 0 bases and J 3 bases, leaving 13 bases between the germline ends. The CDR3 protein is CASSVGSSSLYEQYF. CDR3 sequence (DNA): TGTGCCAGCAGCGTAGGGTCATCCTCGCTCTACGAGCAGTACTTC.

Of note for this clonotype: Given a much more abundant clone one base away, this may be a read error. J is TRBJ1-2 and V is TRBV2, with D perhaps matching TRBD1 (6 bases). Germline V gives CDR1 SNHLY, CDR2 FYNNEI. CDR3 length: 14 amino acids. The V gene lost 9 bases and the J gene lost 3 bases, with 17 bases spanning the gap. CDR3 bases: TGTGCCAGGAGCGTAGGGGGGATGGACTATGGCTACACCTTC. Protein: CARSVGGMDYGYTF.

This clonotype was seen ten or more times. The chain has TRBV20-1 and TRBJ2-5; the D gene is possibly TRBD2 (6 bases). This CDR3 spans 13 amino acids. V lost 5 bases and J 4 bases, leaving 14 bases between the germline ends. Germline assignment: CDR1 DFQATT and CDR2 SNEGSKA (reference sequence). The chain's CDR3 is CSAPAGGLETQYF. The DNA for the CDR3 is TGCAGTGCTCCCGCCGGAGGGTTAGAGACCCAGTACTTC.

This CDR3 reads CATAIAQLNEQFF. The CDR3 DNA reads TGTGCCACCGCTATAGCACAGCTCAATGAGCAGTTCTTC. The chain links TRBV15 to TRBJ2-1; no firm D call. Germline values: CDR1 LNHNV, CDR2 YYDKDF (reference sequence). Trimming pared 8 bases from V and 6 bases from J, leaving 14 bases between. There are 13 residues in the CDR3. The whole variable domain, filled in from reference TRBV15 and TRBJ2-1, reads DAMVIQNPRYQVTQFGKPVTLSCSQTLNHNVMYWYQQKSSQAPKLLFHYYDKDFNNEADTPDNFQSRRPNTSFCFLDIRSPGLGDTAMYLCATAIAQLNEQFFGPGTRLTVL.

At least ten counts were recorded for this clonotype. The V gene is TRBV15, the J gene TRBJ2-7, with D unresolved. The CDR3 covers 14 residues. Germline CDR1 reads LNHNV; CDR2 reads YYDKDF (reference sequence). Deletions cut 0 bases from V and 3 bases from J, with 9 bases between. The CDR3 reads CATSRDHLSYEQYF. CDR3 in DNA: TGTGCCACCAGCAGAGATCATCTAAGCTACGAGCAGTACTTC.

The V gene is TRBV29-1, the J gene TRBJ1-2, with D perhaps TRBD1 (5 bases). CDR1 and CDR2 from the germline V gene are SQVTM and ANQGSEA. With 2 bases removed from V and 4 bases from J, the gap between germline ends came to 14 bases. This CDR3 contains 14 residues. CDR3 sequence (DNA): TGCAGCGTTGAATCAGGGCGGATAGTCTATGGCTACACCTTC. This translates into CSVESGRIVYGYTF.

This chain links TRBV5-1 with TRBJ2-7; a possible D gene is TRBD1 (6 bases). Germline CDR1 reads SGHRS; CDR2 reads YFSETQ. CDR3 length: 15 residues. Trimming removed 4 bases at V and 3 bases at J, with 17 bases between. CDR3 nucleotide sequence: TGCGCCAGCAGCCAAGAGGACAGCGAGTTCTACGAGCAGTACTTC. Protein sequence: CASSQEDSEFYEQYF.

CDR3 loop: CSAKNTEKLFF. The CDR3 DNA follows: TGCAGCGCGAAAAACACTGAAAAACTGTTTTTT. This rearrangement joins TRBV29-1 to TRBJ1-4, with unresolved D. The germline CDR1 and CDR2 sequences are SQVTM and ANQGSEA. The CDR3 has 11 residues. The germline V and J ends were trimmed by 7 bases and 7 bases, with 10 bases remaining between them.

This clonotype came up a few times. The chain employs TRBV25-1 and TRBJ2-5, with D possibly being TRBD2 (5 bases). V lost 6 bases to trimming and J lost 5 bases, with 19 bases between them. Germline V gene lookup returns CDR1 MGHDK and CDR2 SYGVNS. This CDR3 is 15 amino acids long. CDR3 in amino acids: CASSQDGLPSETQYF. Written as DNA, the CDR3 is TGTGCCAGCAGCCAAGATGGACTGCCTAGCGAGACCCAGTACTTC.

This clonotype was recorded a few times. The chain combines TRBV5-4 with TRBJ2-7; TRBD1 aligns across 7 bases. The germline V gene encodes CDR1 SGHNT and CDR2 YYREEE (reference sequence). Trimming at V came to 3 bases and at J to 2 bases, leaving 8 bases not matched to a gene. The CDR3 contains 15 residues. In DNA, the CDR3 is TGTGCCAGCAGCTCACGGACAGGTAAAACCTACGAGCAGTACTTC. Protein sequence: CASSSRTGKTYEQYF.

The chain has TRBV29-1 and TRBJ2-2; D unresolved. Germline-derived CDR1 and CDR2 are SQVTM and ANQGSEA. V shed 4 bases and J shed 8 bases, with 5 bases lying between them. The CDR3 is made up of 10 amino acids. CDR3 in DNA: TGCAGCGTTGTCACAGGGGAGCTGTTTTTT. Translated: CSVVTGELFF.

The rearrangement links TRBV24-1 to TRBJ2-7; TRBD1 or TRBD2 may be the D gene (5 bases each). CDR1 and CDR2 (germline): KGHDR, SFDVKD. V was shortened by 5 bases and J by 3 bases, with 16 bases between the two germline ends. This CDR3 is 15 amino acids long. For the CDR3, the DNA is TGTGCCACCAGTGGCCGGGACGGACCAGGCTACGAGCAGTACTTC. Protein product: CATSGRDGPGYEQYF.

This clonotype was seen a single time. The chain couples TRBV20-1 to TRBJ2-2; 8 positions match TRBD2. Germline CDR1 reads DFQATT; CDR2 reads SNEGSKA (reference sequence). J was trimmed by 10 bases and V by 0 bases; bases with no gene match: 7. This CDR3 is built from 14 residues. CDR3 protein: CSAREGLGLEELFF. CDR3 bases: TGCAGTGCTAGAGAGGGACTAGGTCTGGAGGAGCTGTTTTTT.

This chain uses TRBV2 with TRBJ1-1; unclear D gene. The germline V gene encodes CDR1 SNHLY and CDR2 FYNNEI. The CDR3 loop spans 14 amino acids. V shed 5 bases and J shed 4 bases, with 14 bases lying between them. The CDR3 DNA sequence: TGTGCCAGCAGTTACTCTCCCCCCGGCACTGAAGCTTTCTTT. This gives the protein CASSYSPPGTEAFF.

This clonotype appeared a few times. V gene TRBV9 combines with J gene TRBJ1-1, with D unresolved. The length of the CDR3 is 13 residues. Germline V gives CDR1 SGDLS, CDR2 YYNGEE. V was shortened by 4 bases and J by 1 base, with 8 bases between the two germline ends. The CDR3: CASSPQKNTEAFF. CDR3 nucleotides: TGTGCCAGCAGCCCCCAGAAGAACACTGAAGCTTTCTTT.

The chain links TRBV5-1 to TRBJ1-1; D gene ambiguous. Germline V gives CDR1 SGHRS, CDR2 YFSETQ. CDR3 length equals 15 residues. V was clipped by 4 bases and J by 0 bases, with 13 bases between them. The CDR3 spells CASSDPRPMNTEAFF. As DNA, the CDR3 is TGCGCCAGCAGCGACCCCCGGCCTATGAACACTGAAGCTTTCTTT.

The V call is TRBV19, the J call TRBJ1-2; 10 bases align to TRBD1. Germline CDR1 and CDR2: LNHDA and SQIVND (reference sequence). The CDR3 runs 13 residues. The junction had 6 bases not matched to a gene; V was cut back by 4 bases and J by 10 bases. In DNA form, the CDR3 reads TGTGCCAGTAGTAGGGACAGGGGCGAAACCTACACCTTC. Protein sequence: CASSRDRGETYTF.

This clonotype was detected many times. The chain employs TRBV7-2 and TRBJ2-5, with 8 bases matching TRBD1. There are 14 residues in the CDR3. The trim removed 3 bases at V and 6 bases at J, leaving 6 bases unmatched. Germline V lookup: CDR1 SGHTA, CDR2 FQGNSA. The CDR3 nucleotides are TGTGCCAGCAGCTTGGTGCAGGGGGCCAAGACCCAGTACTTC. Translation gives CASSLVQGAKTQYF.

Comments on this clonotype: One junction end disagrees with the germline gene, perhaps due to a read error. The chain recombines TRBV7-6 with TRBJ1-5, with 9 bases matching TRBD1. The CDR3 contains 12 residues. Germline-derived CDR1 and CDR2 are SGHVS and FNYEAQ. CDR3 bases: TGCGCCAGCAGCTCCCGGGACAGGGCCCAGCATTTT. As protein: CASSSRDRAQHF.